The present TCR beta chain was sequenced within a study of shared clonotypes between healthy human individuals. Findings and limits, study-wide: Clonotype sharing among donors was thought likely to change with sequencing depth. Generation of non-shared clonotypes was less probable than generation of clonotypes shared by all four donors.

In its sample, this clone was seen once. Its antigen is unknown. The run depth of the assay was deep. Genomic DNA (from each subset) was split evenly across several immunoSEQ plates. Sequencing used immunoSEQ multiplex PCR; TCRdb keeps in-frame clones, though not all of them. The sample lists around 700,000 clones, less than 80% occurring once. The sample was memory CD4+ T cells sorted from blood. The subset here: CD45RA-negative fraction. This sequence originates from a woman under 40 in good health.

The CDR3 DNA reads as TGTGCCAGAAGACAGGGTTGGGAGACCCAGTACTTC. It specifies CARRQGWETQYF. The rearrangement links TRBV2 to TRBJ2-5; 7 bases agree with TRBD1. The CDR3 extends over 12 amino acids. Looked up from germline, CDR1 is SNHLY and CDR2 is FYNNEI. V was clipped by 9 bases and J by 5 bases; unmatched bases: 6.